The 18 T cell receptor beta chains listed next were all sequenced from one sample in a study of cytotoxic CD8 clonotypes in ibrutinib-treated CLL. Assay: immunoSEQ multiplex PCR; the TCRdb copy retains only in-frame clones and omits some. The sample lists more than 55,000 clones; roughly 70% were seen once. The sample in question was PBMCs, obtained after 12 months of ibrutinib treatment. The receptors derive from a human donor with chronic lymphocytic leukemia.

The V gene is TRBV7-6, the J gene TRBJ2-5, with TRBD1 matching over 11 bases. CDR1 and CDR2 (germline): SGHVS, FNYEAQ. The CDR3 is 15 residues long. Trimming cost V 1 base and J 5 bases; bases outside gene matches: 3. The CDR3 region has the DNA TGTGCCAGCAGCTTAGGGACAGGGGGCGCGGAGACCCAGTACTTC. The encoded protein is CASSLGTGGAETQYF.

This chain uses TRBV7-6 with TRBJ2-5; D uncertain. This CDR3 contains 13 residues. Germline loops: CDR1 SGHVS, CDR2 FNYEAQ. The germline V and J ends were trimmed by 7 bases and 4 bases, with 13 bases remaining between them. The CDR3 DNA reads TGTGCCAGCACCCCGCTCTTTGGAGAGACCCAGTACTTC. Amino acid sequence: CASTPLFGETQYF.

This chain uses TRBV7-2 with TRBJ2-1, with D unclear. The CDR3 has 15 amino acids. Deletions cut 2 bases from V and 7 bases from J, with 15 bases between. CDR1 and CDR2 (germline): SGHTA, FQGNSA. The CDR3 region is CASSLFDGVNNEQFF. CDR3 nucleotide sequence: TGTGCCAGCAGCTTATTTGATGGGGTTAATAATGAGCAGTTCTTC.

This rearrangement joins TRBV10-3 to TRBJ1-2; tentative D call: TRBD1 (6 bases). This CDR3 has 13 amino acids. The V end was cut by 2 bases, the J end by 8 bases, with 12 bases between. Germline values: CDR1 ENHRY, CDR2 SYGVKD. CDR3 nucleotide sequence: TGTGCCATCAGTGAGGCTACGGGGGGCGGCTACACCTTC. Its protein product is CAISEATGGGYTF.

The rearrangement links TRBV5-1 to TRBJ1-6; 9 bases are a match to TRBD1. The V and J ends lost 3 bases and 9 bases, in that order; junction bases with no gene match: 7. Germline V lookup: CDR1 SGHRS, CDR2 YFSETQ. The CDR3 loop spans 15 amino acids. CDR3 in amino acids: CASSSNDRGASPLHF. CDR3 in DNA: TGCGCCAGCAGCTCCAACGACAGGGGGGCTTCACCCCTCCACTTT.

Of note for this clone: At one of its ends the junction is not consistent with the germline gene, which may arise from a read error. The rearrangement uses TRBV7-9 and TRBJ2-1, with D unresolved. The CDR3 is made up of 10 amino acids. CDR1 is SEHNR and CDR2 is FQNEAQ in the germline V gene (reference sequence). CDR3 in amino acids: CVSARNEQFF. The CDR3 region has the DNA TGTGTCAGCGCCCGCAATGAGCAGTTCTTC.

The chain joins TRBV4-1 to TRBJ2-3; 9 nucleotides agree with TRBD2. After removal of 0 bases from V and 2 bases from J, the junction contained 6 bases not matched to a gene. CDR3 length: 17 amino acids. Germline loops: CDR1 MGHRA, CDR2 YSYEKL. For the CDR3, the DNA is TGCGCCAGCAGCCAAGATCAACTAGCGGGCCACACAGATACGCAGTATTTT. Amino acids: CASSQDQLAGHTDTQYF.

The chain carries TRBV4-3 and TRBJ2-5, with D perhaps being TRBD1 or TRBD2 (5 bases each). Deletions cut 0 bases from V and 5 bases from J, with 16 bases between. CDR3 length: 16 amino acids. Germline CDR1 reads LGHNA; CDR2 reads YSLEER. The CDR3 is CASSQDLWGSRETQYF. CDR3 bases: TGCGCCAGCAGCCAAGATCTTTGGGGGTCTAGGGAGACCCAGTACTTC.

The sample holds a few counts of this clone. CDR3 protein: CASSPSGQGIDYGYTF. CDR3 nucleotide sequence: TGTGCCAGCTCACCCTCGGGACAGGGGATTGACTATGGCTACACCTTC. V usage is TRBV18 and J usage is TRBJ1-2, with TRBD1 matching over 10 bases. CDR3 length equals 16 residues. Trimming cost V 3 bases and J 3 bases; bases outside gene matches: 7. CDR1 KGHSH and CDR2 LQKENI come from the germline V gene.

The rearrangement links TRBV5-1 to TRBJ2-1; TRBD2 matches at 13 bases. Germline V lookup: CDR1 SGHRS, CDR2 YFSETQ. The junction had 5 bases not matched to a gene; V was cut back by 4 bases and J by 7 bases. CDR3 size: 15 residues. This chain's CDR3 is CASSQLAGGPNEQFF. The CDR3 DNA follows: TGCGCCAGCAGCCAACTAGCGGGAGGGCCTAATGAGCAGTTCTTC.

The genes are TRBV4-1 and TRBJ1-1; D gene ambiguous. The length of the CDR3 is 15 residues. The germline gives CDR1 MGHRA, CDR2 YSYEKL. V was shortened by 0 bases and J by 0 bases, with 8 bases between the two germline ends. The CDR3 bases are TGCGCCAGCAGCCAAGACCCCGGAGTGAACACTGAAGCTTTCTTT. Translated: CASSQDPGVNTEAFF.

This clone was observed a few times. This chain links TRBV7-8 with TRBJ2-7; perhaps TRBD1 as D (6 bases). Germline-derived CDR1 and CDR2 are SGHVS and FQNEAQ. Deletions cut 3 bases from V and 4 bases from J, with 19 bases between. The CDR3 spans 16 residues. The DNA of the CDR3 is TGTGCCAGCAGCTTGGGGGCGGCGGGCCTCGCTTACGAGCAGTACTTC. Protein sequence: CASSLGAAGLAYEQYF. The variable domain in full, completed from reference TRBV7-8 and TRBJ2-7, reads GAGVSQSPRYKVAKRGQDVALRCDPISGHVSLFWYQQALGQGPEFLTYFQNEAQLDKSGLPSDRFFAERPEGSVSTLKIQRTQQEDSAVYLCASSLGAAGLAYEQYFGPGTRLTVT.

V and J are TRBV7-6 and TRBJ2-3, with D maybe TRBD1 (6 bases). Germline loops: CDR1 SGHVS, CDR2 FNYEAQ. The CDR3 has 13 amino acids. Trimming stripped 1 base from V and 8 bases from J, with 10 bases between. CDR3 bases: TGTGCCAGCAGCTTAGGAGACAGGAGTACGCAGTATTTT. Encoded protein: CASSLGDRSTQYF.

This clone was seen more than once but under ten times. The chain couples TRBV5-5 to TRBJ1-3, with D maybe TRBD1 (6 bases). The germline CDR1 and CDR2 sequences are SGHKS and YYEKEE (reference sequence). Trimming removed 4 bases from V and 5 bases from J, with 13 bases in between. This CDR3 has 14 amino acids. CDR3 in amino acids: CASSNSGARNTIYF. Here the CDR3 DNA reads TGTGCCAGCAGCAACTCAGGGGCGCGAAACACCATATATTTT.

This clone was seen a handful of times. The V and J genes are TRBV7-2 and TRBJ1-2; D uncertain. Germline V gives CDR1 SGHTA, CDR2 FQGNSA. The CDR3 length is 12 residues. The V and J ends lost 5 bases and 8 bases respectively, with 12 bases between them. The CDR3 nucleotides are TGTGCCAGCAGCCTCGCTTTCGGCGGCTACACCTTC. It is translated as CASSLAFGGYTF.

The chain is built from TRBV2 and TRBJ2-4, with D perhaps TRBD2 (5 bases). V shed 6 bases and J shed 7 bases, with 10 bases lying between them. Germline V gives CDR1 SNHLY, CDR2 FYNNEI. This CDR3 comprises 12 residues. The CDR3: CASSPLANIQYF. The CDR3 nucleotides are TGTGCCAGCAGCCCGCTAGCTAACATTCAGTACTTC.

In this sample, this clone turned up a few times. V is TRBV6-5 and J is TRBJ2-2; TRBD2 matches at 13 bases. The germline CDR1 and CDR2 sequences are MNHEY and SVGAGI. The V segment lost 6 bases and the J segment 7 bases; nucleotides outside the gene matches: 5. CDR3 length: 15 amino acids. The chain's CDR3 is CASRGLAGRDGELFF. CDR3 nucleotides: TGTGCCAGCAGGGGACTAGCGGGACGTGACGGGGAGCTGTTTTTT.

This sequence joins TRBV18 and TRBJ2-3; the match to TRBD1 covers 9 bases. V trimming: 3 bases; J trimming: 0 bases; junction bases outside the gene matches: 13. This CDR3 has 19 residues. Germline lookup yields CDR1 KGHSH and CDR2 LQKENI. CDR3 sequence reads: CASSPRREGQGVSTDTQYF. The CDR3 region has the DNA TGTGCCAGCTCACCGCGAAGAGAGGGACAGGGCGTGAGCACAGATACGCAGTATTTT.